This TCR beta chain was sequenced for a study of blood T cell repertoires in COVID-19. About the research overall: Whether acute or convalescent, the COVID-19 samples came from the United States, Italy and Spain. The analysed material was cDNA or gDNA that came from T cells, B-cell-depleted T cells, or PBMCs.

In the study's own analysis: Amplification with reference gene primers provided the estimates of nucleated cell counts. TCRdb's table, derived via immunoSEQ multiplex PCR, lists solely in-frame clones and lacks some. D and trimming come from the DNA, and the V and J calls and clone size come from that table. The profile shows about 24,000 clones, about 72% of them singletons. This CDR3 is 14 amino acids long. CDR1 and CDR2 (germline): MRHNA, SNTAGT. Between the trimmed V and J ends, which lost 4 bases and 2 bases, there was a span of 11 bases. The chain recombines TRBV6-4 with TRBJ1-2, with unresolved D. The sequencing sample was made of peripheral blood. This sequence was found in a woman of 80 years or more with acute or convalescent COVID-19. The CDR3 sequence is CASSAGLRNYGYTF. For the CDR3, the DNA is TGTGCCAGCAGTGCGGGGTTGAGGAACTATGGCTACACCTTC.